This T cell receptor (beta chain) was recorded in a study of memory CD4+ T cells and cytomegalovirus serostatus. About the study: Donors were healthy Belgian adults, 10 or so CMV seropositive and 20 to 25 seronegative. Findings and limits, study-wide: Of around 160 reported CMV TCRbeta sequences, 67 were found in memory CD4+ repertoires.

In the original processing: After removing out-of-frame reads, 2 million to 2.5 million distinct TCRbeta sequences remained. Measured with immunoSEQ multiplex PCR; TCRdb has only the in-frame clones, and not every one. V, J and clone size were drawn from that table, and D and trimming were deduced from the DNA. This table has approximately 63,000 clones, roughly 80% appearing once. There are 13 residues in the CDR3. V lost 7 bases and J lost 7; bases outside the gene matches: 10. Per germline, CDR1 SQVTM and CDR2 ANQGSEA. Details on this clone: The antigen remains undetermined.

Single viable CD3+CD4+CD8-CD45RO+ cells were sorted as the memory CD4+ T cells. Total CD4+ T cells were enriched by CD4 positive selection. The chain uses TRBV29-1 and TRBJ2-1; 7 bases line up with TRBD1. This clonotype originated in an adult in good health and CMV-seronegative. Some clones in this sample may be carry-over from other donors' samples. The sample was memory CD4+ T cells from blood. CDR3 bases: TGCAGCGCCCCGGGACAGAAGATTAATGAGCAGTTCTTC. Translated, it gives CSAPGQKINEQFF.